This T cell receptor beta chain originates from a study of neurological immune-mediated disorders. V lost 8 bases and J 4 bases, leaving 9 bases between the germline ends. The CDR3 is 12 residues long. Germline CDR1 reads LGHDT; CDR2 reads YNNKEL (reference sequence). The sorted libraries involved the use of some 1 million CD4+ or CD8+ T cells. This clonotype was seen many times. The cDNA was generated through 5'RACE incorporating 10-nucleotide random UMIs. MiXCR, run by TCRdb on the 5' RACE reads, gives a single entry per CDR3 protein. Among tens of thousands of distinct CDR3 sequences listed, 4% were seen once.

Sequenced sample: CD4+ T cells from blood. The clonotype comes from a woman aged 40 to 49 with multiple sclerosis. V gene TRBV3-1 combines with J gene TRBJ1-3; tentative D call: TRBD1 (5 bases). The CDR3: CASGGSGNTIYF. CDR3 coding DNA: TGTGCCAGCGGGGGTTCCGGAAACACCATATATTTT.